One and the same sample provided the 10 T cell receptor beta chains below, sequenced in a study of post-analysis software for immune sequencing data. Regarding the study as a whole: Comparison of patients with controls showed roughly five TRBV segments more frequent in patients, TRBV5-6, TRBV5-1 and TRBV20-1 among them.

The authors incorporated unique molecular identifiers into the TCR beta cDNA libraries. MiXCR, applied by TCRdb to the PCR reads, yields one record per CDR3 protein. The sample has about 760,000 distinct CDR3 sequences; roughly 29% are singletons. These receptors have no identified antigens. The sample was blood. Receptors originate from a girl aged 10-17 years with multiple sclerosis.

This clonotype was seen many times. This chain uses TRBV29-1 with TRBJ1-1; no clear D. The V gene's germline CDR1 is SQVTM and CDR2 ANQGSEA. The CDR3 is made up of 12 amino acids. V was pared by 7 bases and J by 4 bases, with 13 bases between. The CDR3 DNA reads TGCAGCGCCTCTACCCCTGGCACTGAAGCTTTCTTT. Its protein product is CSASTPGTEAFF. The whole variable domain, remainder taken from reference TRBV29-1 and TRBJ1-1, is SAVISQKPSRDICQRGTSLTIQCQVDSQVTMMFWYRQQPGQSLTLIATANQGSEATYESGFVIDKFPISRPNLTFSTLTVSNMSPEDSSIYLCSASTPGTEAFFGQGTRLTVV.

This clonotype was counted many times. The chain employs TRBV6-1 and TRBJ2-1; 7 positions match TRBD1. The CDR3 consists of 13 residues. Germline CDR1 reads MNHNS; CDR2 reads SASEGT. V trimming: 6 bases; J trimming: 4 bases; junction bases outside the gene matches: 3. CDR3 amino acids: CASSRQGYNEQFF. CDR3 bases: TGTGCCAGCAGCCGACAGGGATACAATGAGCAGTTCTTC.

This clonotype was counted a few times. The V and J genes are TRBV29-1 and TRBJ2-5; D unresolved. Germline lookup yields CDR1 SQVTM and CDR2 ANQGSEA. The length of the CDR3 is 14 residues. V gave up 0 bases and J gave up 4 bases, with 12 bases separating them. CDR3 bases: TGCAGCGTTGAAGAGGATACGTGGGGAGAGACCCAGTACTTC. This translates into CSVEEDTWGETQYF.

J is TRBJ1-2 and V is TRBV6-6; 8 bases line up with TRBD1. The J segment lost 8 bases and the V segment lost 2 bases, leaving 10 bases of the junction unmatched. CDR1 is MNHNY, CDR2 SVGAGI, per germline (reference sequence). This CDR3 has 15 amino acids. As DNA, the CDR3 is TGTGCCAGCAGTTACGCAACGCAGGGGGCAGTGGGCTACACCTTC. Translation: CASSYATQGAVGYTF.

This clonotype has a handful of counts. Written as DNA, the CDR3 is TGTGCCACCAACATGAACTCCTACAATGAGCAGTTCTTC. It is translated as CATNMNSYNEQFF. The chain links TRBV2 to TRBJ2-1; D unclear. V shed 10 bases and J shed 0 bases, with 10 bases lying between them. Germline CDR1 and CDR2: SNHLY and FYNNEI. This CDR3 is 13 amino acids long.

With regard to this clonotype: Given a much more abundant clone one base away, this may be a read error. The V gene is TRBV29-1, the J gene TRBJ2-7, with D unresolved. This CDR3 spans 15 amino acids. CDR1 is SQVTM and CDR2 is ANQGSEA in the germline V gene. CDR3 sequence (DNA): TGCAGCGTTGAAGTGCGAGGCAGGTTGTCCTACGAGCGGTACTTC. Translated, it gives CSVEVRGRLSYERYF.

The rearrangement links TRBV15 to TRBJ2-1; TRBD1 might be the D (6 bases). The V end lost 3 bases, the J end lost 0 bases, and 6 bases lay between the germline ends. Germline assignment: CDR1 LNHNV and CDR2 YYDKDF (reference sequence). CDR3 length: 14 amino acids. The CDR3 DNA reads as TGTGCCACCAGCAGCAGGGGCTCCTACAATGAGCAGTTCTTC. Amino acids: CATSSRGSYNEQFF. Combining the CDR3 with reference TRBV15 and TRBJ2-1 gives the whole variable domain DAMVIQNPRYQVTQFGKPVTLSCSQTLNHNVMYWYQQKSSQAPKLLFHYYDKDFNNEADTPDNFQSRRPNTSFCFLDIRSPGLGDTAMYLCATSSRGSYNEQFFGPGTRLTVL.

Only one count was recorded for this clonotype. The rearrangement joins TRBV4-3 to TRBJ2-5, with TRBD2 as a possible D gene (6 bases). The last part of the DNA fits TRBJ2-7 better; the J call may be wrong. The CDR3 extends over 17 amino acids. Germline V lookup: CDR1 LGHNA, CDR2 YSLEER. The CDR3 coding sequence is TGCGCCAGCAGCCAAGATATTCGACTAGTGCGATTAAGCGAGCAGTACTTC. Translating gives CASSQDIRLVRLSEQYF.

The rearrangement links TRBV5-1 to TRBJ2-4; 9 bases align to TRBD1. The J call may be in error: the DNA end matches TRBJ2-7 better. The V gene's germline CDR1 is SGHRS and CDR2 YFSETQ. The CDR3 has 14 amino acids. This CDR3 is CASGIGTGSYEQYF. Here the CDR3 DNA reads TGCGCCAGCGGGATAGGGACAGGGAGCTACGAGCAGTACTTC.

This clonotype was counted only a few times. The chain recombines TRBV10-1 with TRBJ2-1, with D perhaps matching TRBD2 (6 bases). V was clipped by 3 bases and J by 3 bases, with 15 bases between them. In germline, CDR1 is WNHNN, CDR2 SYGVQD (reference sequence). This CDR3 is built from 16 residues. The DNA of the CDR3 is TGCGCCAGCAGTGATATACCAGGAGGGAACTACAATGAGCAGTTCTTC. Translated: CASSDIPGGNYNEQFF.